This TCR beta chain was sequenced in a study of T cell responses to AZD1222 COVID-19 vaccine. The CDR3 extends over 17 amino acids. To note about this clone: Its antigen is not identified.

TCRdb's table, derived via immunoSEQ multiplex PCR, lists solely in-frame clones and lacks some. The data show about 120,000 clones, just over 90% seen once. Findings and limits, study-wide: Among vaccine-associated CD4 TCRs, coverage spanned spike, with dominance at 160-218 and 743-854.

Sample: peripheral blood, taken on day 0 of AZD1222 vaccination. This TCR derives from an adult in good health. The chain links TRBV21-1 to TRBJ1-5; TRBD1 is the table's D call and was not checked against the DNA. TRBV21-1 is reported as a pseudogene. The CDR3 DNA is TGTGCCAGCAGCAAAGCCGCCGGGACAGGGTGCATTCAGCCCCAGCATTTT. Translating gives CASSKAAGTGCIQPQHF.